This paragraph covers one T cell receptor beta chain sequence. Its matching antigen is unknown. This sample was taken from a study of T cell repertoires in cytomegalovirus infection. Regarding the study as a whole: The study found HLA-C-restricted CMV-specific TCR beta clonotypes dominating the ex vivo response. CMV carriers having the relevant HLA were flagged by cumulative public TCR beta family frequency.

TCRdb redid the calling of the reads with MiXCR, one entry per CDR3 protein. The sample records around 320,000 distinct CDR3 sequences, over 7.5% being singletons. Germline V gene data show CDR1 as DFQATT and CDR2 as SNEGSKA (reference sequence). V shed 5 bases and J 7 bases; nucleotides not matched to a gene: 13. This CDR3 comprises 16 residues. This sequence originates from a human donor in good health (CMV status not recorded). Some clones in this sample may be carry-over from other donors' samples. The J gene is TRBJ2-5, the V gene TRBV20-1, with 13 bases identical to TRBD2. Sequences were obtained from PBMCs. The chain's CDR3 is CSALITLAGGKGTQYF. As DNA, the CDR3 is TGCAGTGCTCTTATTACACTAGCGGGAGGGAAGGGGACCCAGTACTTC.